This is a list of T cell receptor beta chains from one sample in a study of shared clonotypes between healthy human individuals. TCRdb's copy holds only in-frame clones and misses some; the assay was immunoSEQ multiplex PCR. The sample yields over a million clones, about 70% seen once. Sequencing was carried out using memory CD4+ T cells sorted from blood. The receptors shown here come from a man between 18 and 35 years old in good health. The CDR3 runs from the conserved cysteine through the conserved F or W. Each record gives: clone size, CDR3 length, D gene, J gene, V gene, CDR3 protein, CDR3 DNA. D genes are given only for firm matches. The size of a clone is reported for some rows only, either as once, few or many, or as a class for expanded clones.

clone size: .; CDR3 length: 14; D gene: .; J gene: TRBJ1-2; V gene: TRBV2; CDR3 protein: CASSKSGTSYGYTF; CDR3 DNA: TGTGCCAGCAGTAAATCCGGGACCAGCTATGGCTACACCTTC
clone size: .; CDR3 length: 15; D gene: .; J gene: TRBJ1-1; V gene: TRBV28; CDR3 protein: CASRGGGGWNTEAFF; CDR3 DNA: TGTGCCAGCAGGGGGGGAGGGGGATGGAACACTGAAGCTTTCTTT
clone size: few; CDR3 length: 13; D gene: .; J gene: TRBJ2-7; V gene: TRBV28; CDR3 protein: CASSFSGTHEQYF; CDR3 DNA: TGTGCCAGCAGTTTTTCGGGTACCCACGAGCAGTACTTC
clone size: once; CDR3 length: 14; D gene: .; J gene: TRBJ2-3; V gene: TRBV5-1; CDR3 protein: CASSRVTSTDTQYF; CDR3 DNA: TGCGCCAGCAGCCGAGTAACTAGCACAGATACGCAGTATTTT
clone size: .; CDR3 length: 14; D gene: TRBD1; J gene: TRBJ1-5; V gene: TRBV6-4; CDR3 protein: CASRSRQGSQPQHF; CDR3 DNA: TGTGCCAGCAGGTCACGACAGGGGAGTCAGCCCCAGCATTTT
clone size: once; CDR3 length: 16; D gene: .; J gene: TRBJ1-3; V gene: TRBV9; CDR3 protein: CASSVGDGHSGNTIYF; CDR3 DNA: TGTGCCAGCAGCGTAGGGGACGGACACTCTGGAAACACCATATATTTT
clone size: few; CDR3 length: 16; D gene: .; J gene: TRBJ1-5; V gene: TRBV5-6; CDR3 protein: CASSGGKGFGNQPQHF; CDR3 DNA: TGTGCCAGCAGCGGAGGGAAGGGGTTTGGCAATCAGCCCCAGCATTTT
clone size: once; CDR3 length: 14; D gene: TRBD2; J gene: TRBJ2-1; V gene: TRBV30; CDR3 protein: CAWTAVLAGYEQFF; CDR3 DNA: TGTGCCTGGACCGCTGTACTAGCGGGATATGAGCAGTTCTTC
clone size: .; CDR3 length: 16; D gene: .; J gene: TRBJ1-6; V gene: TRBV7-6; CDR3 protein: CASSLEGRGTVSPLHF; CDR3 DNA: TGTGCCAGCAGCTTAGAAGGAAGGGGGACGGTTTCACCCCTCCACTTT
clone size: .; CDR3 length: 13; D gene: .; J gene: TRBJ2-5; V gene: TRBV5-1; CDR3 protein: CASSPRVQETQYF; CDR3 DNA: TGCGCCAGCAGCCCAAGGGTCCAAGAGACCCAGTACTTC
clone size: .; CDR3 length: 11; D gene: .; J gene: TRBJ1-2; V gene: TRBV2; CDR3 protein: CASRYWDGYTF; CDR3 DNA: TGTGCCAGCAGATATTGGGATGGCTACACCTTC
clone size: .; CDR3 length: 14; D gene: TRBD1; J gene: TRBJ1-2; V gene: TRBV6-5; CDR3 protein: CASRRDRPNYGYTF; CDR3 DNA: TGTGCCAGCAGAAGGGACAGGCCAAACTATGGCTACACCTTC
clone size: .; CDR3 length: 16; D gene: .; J gene: TRBJ1-1; V gene: TRBV5-1; CDR3 protein: CASSPSIVDTPRVAFF; CDR3 DNA: TGCGCCAGCAGCCCATCCATAGTTGACACGCCGAGGGTAGCTTTCTTT
clone size: .; CDR3 length: 13; D gene: .; J gene: TRBJ2-4; V gene: TRBV12-2; CDR3 protein: CASSDREGGIQYF; CDR3 DNA: TGTGCAAGCTCGGACAGGGAAGGAGGCATTCAGTACTTC
clone size: few; CDR3 length: 12; D gene: .; J gene: TRBJ1-5; V gene: TRBV10-3; CDR3 protein: CAISGDNQPQHF; CDR3 DNA: TGTGCCATCAGTGGTGACAATCAGCCCCAGCATTTT
clone size: few; CDR3 length: 16; D gene: .; J gene: TRBJ2-5; V gene: TRBV9; CDR3 protein: CASSVEGGAKQETQYF; CDR3 DNA: TGTGCCAGCAGCGTAGAAGGAGGGGCCAAACAAGAGACCCAGTACTTC
clone size: .; CDR3 length: 20; D gene: TRBD1; J gene: TRBJ1-6; V gene: TRBV27; CDR3 protein: CASSLYDRALVNSYNSPLHF; CDR3 DNA: TGTGCCAGCAGTTTATACGACAGGGCGTTGGTTAACTCCTATAATTCACCCCTCCACTTT
clone size: .; CDR3 length: 15; D gene: TRBD1; J gene: TRBJ1-5; V gene: TRBV7-9; CDR3 protein: CASSPGTVSNQPQHF; CDR3 DNA: TGTGCCAGCAGCCCAGGGACAGTTAGCAATCAGCCCCAGCATTTT